Below, 10 T cell receptor beta chains from the same sample are listed, as sequenced in a study of cytomegalovirus exposure and HLA in healthy donors. The primer mix had 60 Vbeta and 13 Jbeta primers. The repertoire was sequenced with immunoSEQ multiplex PCR; TCRdb's copy has only in-frame clones and lacks some. This table has about 160,000 clones, 80% to 85% appearing once. Sequenced: PBMCs. These TCRs come from a male donor in good health and CMV-seropositive.

This clone was counted a few times. The V gene is TRBV27, the J gene TRBJ1-1; weak D call: TRBD1 (6 bases). Trimming took off 6 bases at V and 4 bases at J, with 12 bases between the two ends. Germline V gene lookup returns CDR1 MNHEY and CDR2 SMNVEV (reference sequence). There are 13 residues in the CDR3. CDR3 in DNA: TGTGCCAGCAGGTTCAGGGGTAGCACTGAAGCTTTCTTT. The encoded protein is CASRFRGSTEAFF.

The rearrangement uses TRBV18 and TRBJ1-2; D not resolved. Trimming removed 6 bases at V and 5 bases at J, with 16 bases between. Germline CDR1 and CDR2: KGHSH and LQKENI. There are 14 residues in the CDR3. The CDR3 coding sequence is TGTGCCAGCTCCCCTGAGGGTGGAAGATATGGCTACACCTTC. Translating it yields CASSPEGGRYGYTF.

This clone was seen a few times. This chain links TRBV29-1 with TRBJ1-3; maybe TRBD1 (5 bases). Germline assignment: CDR1 SQVTM and CDR2 ANQGSEA. The germline V and J ends were trimmed by 3 bases and 3 bases, with 12 bases remaining between them. The CDR3 totals 14 residues. The CDR3, as DNA: TGCAGCGTTGATGCTAGGGGAAATGGAAACACCATATATTTT. This gives the protein CSVDARGNGNTIYF.

The chain couples TRBV11-3 to TRBJ2-3, with TRBD1 matching 10 bases. This CDR3 has 15 amino acids. Germline CDR1 is SGHNT and CDR2 is YENEEA. V lost 5 bases to trimming and J lost 4 bases; unmatched junction nucleotides: 6. The CDR3 DNA reads TGTGCCAGCAGCCCCCCCGGGACAGGGGCAGATACGCAGTATTTT. This translates into CASSPPGTGADTQYF.

CDR3 in DNA: TGTGCCAGCAGCCGGGTACAGGGGGCGGACAGCAATCAGCCCCAGCATTTT. Its translation: CASSRVQGADSNQPQHF. The chain employs TRBV7-9 and TRBJ1-5; 9 bases align to TRBD1. The CDR3 totals 17 residues. Germline-derived CDR1 and CDR2 are SEHNR and FQNEAQ (reference sequence). V was clipped by 5 bases and J by 1 base; unmatched bases: 9.

The CDR3 DNA follows: TGTGCCAGCAGTGAATGGGACAGGGAAGACACCTTC. It encodes CASSEWDREDTF. The chain uses TRBV2 and TRBJ1-2; 9 bases match TRBD1. Germline CDR1 reads SNHLY; CDR2 reads FYNNEI. This CDR3 has 12 amino acids. With 2 bases clipped from V and 12 bases from J, the junction kept 4 bases outside the gene matches.

The rearrangement uses TRBV6-6 and TRBJ2-7; 8 nucleotides align to TRBD2. With 5 bases clipped from V and 4 bases from J, the junction kept 4 bases outside the gene matches. Germline V CDR1 and CDR2: MNHNY, SVGAGI (reference sequence). The CDR3 sequence is 13 residues long. The CDR3 coding sequence is TGTGCCAGCAGTGAGCGGGAGCCGTACGAGCAGTACTTC. It codes for CASSEREPYEQYF.

The rearrangement uses TRBV9 and TRBJ2-5, with TRBD1 matching over 7 bases. CDR1 is SGDLS, CDR2 YYNGEE, per germline. The CDR3 length is 13 residues. The J segment lost 6 bases and the V segment lost 0 bases, leaving 2 bases of the junction unmatched. DNA of the CDR3: TGTGCCAGCAGCGTAGACAGGGGTCAGACCCAGTACTTC. Protein: CASSVDRGQTQYF.

This clone was recorded only once. V gene TRBV5-1 combines with J gene TRBJ1-2; TRBD1 matches at 8 bases. The CDR3 has 13 residues. The germline CDR1 and CDR2 sequences are SGHRS and YFSETQ. With 3 bases clipped from V and 6 bases from J, the junction kept 4 bases outside the gene matches. CDR3 in DNA: TGCGCCAGCAGCTCTCAACAGGGGGATGGCTACACCTTC. It specifies CASSSQQGDGYTF.

This clone came up a few times. This sequence joins TRBV30 and TRBJ1-2, with D possibly TRBD1 on 5 matching bases. There are 15 residues in the CDR3. Germline V gives CDR1 GTSNPN, CDR2 SVGIG (reference sequence). Trimming cost V 0 bases and J 2 bases, with 13 bases left between them. CDR3 sequence (DNA): TGTGCCTGGAGTGTAGTGGGGGAGGCCAACTATGGCTACACCTTC. Amino acid sequence: CAWSVVGEANYGYTF.